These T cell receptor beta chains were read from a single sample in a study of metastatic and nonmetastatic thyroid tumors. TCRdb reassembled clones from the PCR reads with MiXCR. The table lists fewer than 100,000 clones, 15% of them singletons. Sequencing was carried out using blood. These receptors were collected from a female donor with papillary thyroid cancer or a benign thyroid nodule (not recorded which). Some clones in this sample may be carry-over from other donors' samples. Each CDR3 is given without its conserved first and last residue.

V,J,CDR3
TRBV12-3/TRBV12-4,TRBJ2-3,ASSTPGEGTTDTQY
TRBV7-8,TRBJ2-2,ASSSNGPVGRGELF
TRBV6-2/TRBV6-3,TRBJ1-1,ASSYSTGAATEAF
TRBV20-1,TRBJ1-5,SARDVRQGPNQPQH
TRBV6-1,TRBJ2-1,ASSDRTGTYNEQF
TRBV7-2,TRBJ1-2,AVSPVFEDNYGYT
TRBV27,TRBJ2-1,ASSLGQGAYNEQF
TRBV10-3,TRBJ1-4,AISEGAANEKLF
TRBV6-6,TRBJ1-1,ASSYKKGQGALNTEAF
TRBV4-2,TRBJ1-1,ASSVTGGPVEAF
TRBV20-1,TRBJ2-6,SAGNHGQGSISGSNVLT
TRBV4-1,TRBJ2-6,ASEAGVGANVLT
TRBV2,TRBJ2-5,ASTGTSGETQY
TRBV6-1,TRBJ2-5,ASRPRQGAGETQY
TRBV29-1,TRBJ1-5,SVGGMGSQPQH
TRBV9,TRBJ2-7,ASSPRSTGQGSYEQY
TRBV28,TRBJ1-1,ASSSPLGTGGGRNTEAF
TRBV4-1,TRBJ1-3,ASSHQQVSGNTIY
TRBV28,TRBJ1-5,ASSSRTGRVFGSNQPQH
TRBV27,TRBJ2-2,ASSSRVTGELF
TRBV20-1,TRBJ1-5,RLKGTLNQPQH
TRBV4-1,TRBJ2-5,ASSRLGSQETQY
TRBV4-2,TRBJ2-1,ASSQGWRVAVF
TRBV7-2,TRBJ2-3,ASSVSRQRADTQY
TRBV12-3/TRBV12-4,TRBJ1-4,VSGQDFEKLF
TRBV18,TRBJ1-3,ASSPTLGSGNTIY
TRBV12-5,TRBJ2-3,ASGLGREADTQY
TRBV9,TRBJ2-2,ASIQQVGEATGELF
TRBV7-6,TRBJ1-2,ASSLLSGDRAYGYT
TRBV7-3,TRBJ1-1,ASSLTGAMNTEAF
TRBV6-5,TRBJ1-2,ASSYWGEEDT
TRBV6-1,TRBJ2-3,AISPSSGASTDTQY
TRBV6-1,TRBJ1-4,ASSDYGRPTPATNEKLF
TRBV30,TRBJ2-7,AWRSTGGYEQY
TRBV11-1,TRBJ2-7,ASSYPSTQGARDEQY
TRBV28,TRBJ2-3,ASSLRGSGGTDTQY
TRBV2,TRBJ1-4,ASRPGTGLKYLF
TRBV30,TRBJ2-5,AWSVQAGETQY
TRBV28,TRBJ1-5,ASSPRVSHSNQPQH
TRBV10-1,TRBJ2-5,ASSASKAGEGTQY
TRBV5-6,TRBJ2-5,AISWGGGTQETQY
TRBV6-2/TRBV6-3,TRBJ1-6,ASSLVQDSPLH
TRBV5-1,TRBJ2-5,ASSTGTQETQY
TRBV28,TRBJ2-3,ATLLRVTQY
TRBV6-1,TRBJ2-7,ASSSGVPYEQY
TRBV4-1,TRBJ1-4,ASSRPREELF
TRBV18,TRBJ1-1,ASSLQANTEAF
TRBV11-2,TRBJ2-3,ASSLSTVTQY
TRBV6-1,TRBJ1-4,ASSPYRETNEKLF